Detailed here is one T cell receptor (beta chain). Its antigen is not identified. These data come from a study of cytomegalovirus exposure and HLA in healthy donors. PCR employed 60 Vbeta and 13 Jbeta primers. The data were produced by immunoSEQ multiplex PCR, yet TCRdb's version contains in-frame clones alone and is incomplete. This sample's clone table lists around 150,000 clones. Trimming took 3 bases from V and 2 from J; bases not matched to a gene: 10. The CDR3 is made up of 17 amino acids. Per the germline V gene, CDR1 is LNHDA and CDR2 is SQIVND (reference sequence). General observations from the study: Sequencing likely caused a cluster of highly shared sequence variants. A later look showed TCR association rates differing by HLA locus, highest for DRB1 and lowest for HLA-C.

This rearrangement joins TRBV19 to TRBJ2-7; TRBD1 aligns across 10 bases. The source is a woman aged 55-69 years in good health and CMV-seronegative. The sample comprised PBMCs. The DNA of the CDR3 is TGTGCCAGTAGTATTCTAGCAACCGGGACAGGGGCCTACGAGCAGTACTTC. Its translation: CASSILATGTGAYEQYF.